The entry below describes one T cell receptor beta chain. The antigen remains unidentified. The data stem from a study of OX40 agonist ivuxolimab in advanced cancers. Study summary: Anti-PD-1, anti-PD-L1 or anti-CTLA-4 therapy given earlier was allowed, and over 35% had some.

The CDR3 totals 17 residues. V trimming: 2 bases; J trimming: 2 bases; junction bases outside the gene matches: 6. Germline loops: CDR1 SGHRS, CDR2 YFSETQ. Study findings and constraints: Averaged across samples, CD8+ T cells carried more expanded clones than CD4+ did. Undetermined was the antigen specificity of the expanded peripheral T cells.

Sequenced by immunoSEQ multiplex PCR; TCRdb stores in-frame clones only, minus some. The sample lists 79,000 or so clones; 75% to 95% were seen once. The clonotype originates from an adult with an advanced solid tumor such as melanoma, head and neck, liver or kidney cancer. Sequencing was performed on CD4+ or CD8+ T cells sorted from blood, taken in a trial of the OX40 agonist ivuxolimab. The chain is built from TRBV5-1 and TRBJ2-3; TRBD2 matches at 12 bases. The CDR3 reads CASSFRTSGIYTDTQYF. CDR3 coding DNA: TGCGCCAGCAGCTTTCGGACTAGCGGGATATACACAGATACGCAGTATTTT.